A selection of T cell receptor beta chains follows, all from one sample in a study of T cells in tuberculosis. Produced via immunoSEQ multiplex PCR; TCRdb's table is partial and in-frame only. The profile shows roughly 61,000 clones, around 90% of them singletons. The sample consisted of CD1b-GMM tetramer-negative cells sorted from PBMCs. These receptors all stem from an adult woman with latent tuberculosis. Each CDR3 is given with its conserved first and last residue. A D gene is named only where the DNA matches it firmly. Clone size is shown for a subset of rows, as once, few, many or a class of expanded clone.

CDR3: CASSEARGETQYF
DNA: TGTGCCAGCAGTGAAGCACGCGGAGAGACCCAGTACTTC
size: NA
V: TRBV2
J: TRBJ2-5
D: NA

CDR3: CASSIRVVNTEAFF
DNA: TGTGCCAGCAGCATCCGGGTCGTGAACACTGAAGCTTTCTTT
size: once
V: TRBV11-2
J: TRBJ1-1
D: NA

CDR3: CASSELGAGGSSTDTQYF
DNA: TGTGCCAGCAGTGAATTGGGGGCAGGAGGATCCAGCACAGATACGCAGTATTTT
size: NA
V: TRBV2
J: TRBJ2-3
D: NA

CDR3: CASSLDISNQPQHF
DNA: TGTGCCAGCAGTTTAGACATCTCCAATCAGCCCCAGCATTTT
size: NA
V: TRBV7-9
J: TRBJ1-5
D: NA

CDR3: CASSVATGLAGGTGELFF
DNA: TGTGCCAGCAGCGTAGCTACCGGACTAGCGGGGGGCACCGGGGAGCTGTTTTTT
size: NA
V: TRBV9
J: TRBJ2-2
D: TRBD2

CDR3: CASSLHRPNQPQHF
DNA: TGTGCCAGCAGTTTACACAGGCCCAATCAGCCCCAGCATTTT
size: NA
V: TRBV28
J: TRBJ1-5
D: NA

CDR3: CASSVGTAGYEQYF
DNA: TGTGCCAGCAGCGTAGGGACAGCAGGCTACGAGCAGTACTTC
size: once
V: TRBV9
J: TRBJ2-7
D: NA

CDR3: CASSQGHGTGELFF
DNA: TGCGCCAGCAGCCAAGGGCACGGGACCGGGGAGCTGTTTTTT
size: NA
V: TRBV4-1
J: TRBJ2-2
D: NA

CDR3: CASSIRTGKSAKNIQYF
DNA: TGTGCCAGTAGTATAAGGACAGGGAAGTCGGCCAAAAACATTCAGTACTTC
size: NA
V: TRBV19
J: TRBJ2-4
D: TRBD1

CDR3: CASSELADNSYEQYF
DNA: TGTGCCAGCAGTGAACTAGCGGACAATTCCTACGAGCAGTACTTC
size: NA
V: TRBV6-1
J: TRBJ2-7
D: TRBD2

CDR3: CASSQESSGGTKNIQYF
DNA: TGTGCCAGCAGCCAAGAGTCTAGCGGGGGGACCAAAAACATTCAGTACTTC
size: NA
V: TRBV4-2
J: TRBJ2-4
D: TRBD2

CDR3: CASSTKTGYSADTQYF
DNA: TGTGCCAGCAGCACTAAGACAGGGTACAGCGCAGATACGCAGTATTTT
size: NA
V: TRBV7-9
J: TRBJ2-3
D: TRBD1

CDR3: CASSIPGTETTGELFF
DNA: TGTGCCAGTAGTATACCGGGGACAGAGACCACCGGGGAGCTGTTTTTT
size: NA
V: TRBV19
J: TRBJ2-2
D: TRBD1

CDR3: CASRRLATNDEQFF
DNA: TGTGCCAGCAGGAGACTAGCGACCAACGATGAGCAGTTCTTC
size: NA
V: TRBV2
J: TRBJ2-1
D: TRBD2

CDR3: CASSLQGTYEQYF
DNA: TGTGCCAGCAGCCTCCAGGGAACCTACGAGCAGTACTTC
size: NA
V: TRBV5-4
J: TRBJ2-7
D: NA

CDR3: CASSTGQGTSGELFF
DNA: TGTGCCAGCAGCACGGGACAGGGGACCTCCGGGGAGCTGTTTTTT
size: NA
V: TRBV7-9
J: TRBJ2-2
D: TRBD1

CDR3: CAISGRDEQYF
DNA: TGTGCCATCAGTGGGAGGGACGAGCAGTACTTC
size: NA
V: TRBV10-3
J: TRBJ2-7
D: NA

CDR3: CASRPGLAVTGELFF
DNA: TGTGCCAGCAGGCCGGGACTAGCGGTCACCGGGGAGCTGTTTTTT
size: NA
V: TRBV6-5
J: TRBJ2-2
D: TRBD2

CDR3: CASSLTSRTDTQYF
DNA: TGTGCCAGCAGTTTAACTAGTCGGACAGATACGCAGTATTTT
size: NA
V: TRBV28
J: TRBJ2-3
D: NA

CDR3: CSVEDRGGTAYNEQFF
DNA: TGCAGCGTTGAAGATCGGGGGGGGACAGCCTACAATGAGCAGTTCTTC
size: NA
V: TRBV29-1
J: TRBJ2-1
D: NA

CDR3: CASSPSGGSSYNEQFF
DNA: TGCGCCAGCAGTCCGTCGGGCGGGAGTTCATACAATGAGCAGTTCTTC
size: NA
V: TRBV4-3
J: TRBJ2-1
D: TRBD2

CDR3: CASSEYGQGLNEKLFF
DNA: TGTGCCAGCAGTGAATACGGGCAGGGGCTTAATGAAAAACTGTTTTTT
size: NA
V: TRBV25-1
J: TRBJ1-4
D: NA

CDR3: CASSQRPGDEQYF
DNA: TGCGCCAGCAGCCAAAGGCCGGGTGACGAGCAGTACTTC
size: NA
V: TRBV4-3
J: TRBJ2-7
D: NA

CDR3: CASSGWGQPISNQPQHF
DNA: TGTGCCAGCAGTGGATGGGGACAGCCCATTAGCAATCAGCCCCAGCATTTT
size: NA
V: TRBV6-1
J: TRBJ1-5
D: TRBD1

CDR3: CASFGLLTSTDTQYF
DNA: TGCGCCAGTTTCGGATTACTGACTAGCACAGATACGCAGTATTTT
size: NA
V: TRBV10-2
J: TRBJ2-3
D: NA

CDR3: CASSWARDRDYEQYF
DNA: TGCGCCAGCAGCTGGGCTCGGGACAGGGACTACGAGCAGTACTTC
size: NA
V: TRBV5-1
J: TRBJ2-7
D: TRBD1

CDR3: CASSLEGLTDTQYF
DNA: TGTGCCAGCAGCTTAGAGGGCCTCACAGATACGCAGTATTTT
size: NA
V: TRBV11-3
J: TRBJ2-3
D: NA

CDR3: CAISEELAGVHEQFF
DNA: TGTGCCATCAGTGAAGAACTAGCGGGAGTTCATGAGCAGTTCTTC
size: NA
V: TRBV10-3
J: TRBJ2-1
D: TRBD2

CDR3: CASSARDNTYTEAFF
DNA: TGCGCCAGCAGTGCCCGGGACAACACTTACACTGAAGCTTTCTTT
size: NA
V: TRBV10-1
J: TRBJ1-1
D: NA

CDR3: CASSLEQGALDEQFF
DNA: TGTGCCAGCAGCTTAGAACAGGGGGCTTTAGATGAGCAGTTCTTC
size: NA
V: TRBV2
J: TRBJ2-1
D: TRBD1

CDR3: CASSPGTDEKLFF
DNA: TGCGCCAGCAGCCCAGGGACAGATGAAAAACTGTTTTTT
size: NA
V: TRBV5-1
J: TRBJ1-4
D: TRBD1

CDR3: CSVALLIQGAVQETQYF
DNA: TGCAGCGTTGCCCTACTAATACAGGGGGCGGTCCAAGAGACCCAGTACTTC
size: NA
V: TRBV29-1
J: TRBJ2-5
D: TRBD1

CDR3: CASSKFKREVYEQYF
DNA: TGTGCCAGCAGCAAATTTAAGCGGGAGGTGTACGAGCAGTACTTC
size: NA
V: TRBV21-1
J: TRBJ2-7
D: NA

CDR3: CASSLLLNTEAFF
DNA: TGCGCCAGCAGCCTCCTACTGAACACTGAAGCTTTCTTT
size: NA
V: TRBV4-1
J: TRBJ1-1
D: NA

CDR3: CASSPLTGGVTEAFF
DNA: TGTGCCAGCTCACCGCTGACAGGGGGCGTCACTGAAGCTTTCTTT
size: NA
V: TRBV18
J: TRBJ1-1
D: TRBD1